These 30 T cell receptor beta chains were all obtained from the same sample, sequenced in a study of T-cell memory formation after mild COVID-19. TCRdb redid the calling of the 5' RACE reads with MiXCR, one entry per CDR3 protein. The sample holds roughly 250,000 distinct CDR3 sequences, 16% seen once. The sample consisted of PBMCs or a T cell subset sorted from them (not recorded which). These receptors were taken from a man aged 18 to 30 who had mild COVID-19 (a few samples of this study predate the infection). Cell type and time point are not known.

The V call is TRBV20-1, the J call TRBJ2-3; D remains ambiguous. Germline assignment: CDR1 DFQATT and CDR2 SNEGSKA (reference sequence). V was trimmed by 0 bases and J by 2 bases, leaving 12 bases between them. CDR3 length: 15 residues. The CDR3 sequence is CSARDPTGFTDTQYF. The CDR3 coding sequence is TGCAGTGCTAGAGATCCCACTGGATTCACAGATACGCAGTATTTT.

This clonotype was detected a few times. The chain uses TRBV4-1 and TRBJ2-3; 7 nucleotides line up with TRBD2. The CDR3 extends over 16 amino acids. Trimming cost V 3 bases and J 0 bases; bases outside gene matches: 6. CDR1 is MGHRA and CDR2 is YSYEKL in the germline V gene. In DNA form, the CDR3 reads TGCGCCAGCAGCCAGGCTAGCGGATCTAGCACAGATACGCAGTATTTT. Protein: CASSQASGSSTDTQYF.

J is TRBJ2-2 and V is TRBV6-5, with TRBD1 matching over 7 bases. Germline V gene lookup returns CDR1 MNHEY and CDR2 SVGAGI. Germline trimming cut 8 bases from V and 0 bases from J; bases unmatched to any gene: 3. The CDR3 has 14 amino acids. DNA of the CDR3: TGTGCCAGCTTCGACAGGGCGAACACCGGGGAGCTGTTTTTT. This encodes CASFDRANTGELFF.

This clonotype was recorded a few times. This chain links TRBV5-1 with TRBJ2-1; possible D gene TRBD2, 5 bases. CDR3 length: 13 amino acids. Germline V gene sequence: CDR1 SGHRS, CDR2 YFSETQ. V dropped 5 bases and J dropped 7 bases, with 13 bases sitting between them. CDR3 sequence reads: CASRGNPGNEQFF. In DNA, the CDR3 is TGCGCCAGCAGAGGGAACCCGGGAAATGAGCAGTTCTTC.

This clonotype was counted only a few times. The rearrangement uses TRBV5-4 and TRBJ2-3; D is perhaps TRBD1 or TRBD2 (6 bases each). V was trimmed by 3 bases and J by 5 bases, leaving 13 bases between them. The V gene's germline CDR1 is SGHNT and CDR2 YYREEE (reference sequence). The CDR3 contains 14 residues. The CDR3 nucleotides are TGTGCCAGCAGCTCGTGGGGGGCCGTAGATACGCAGTATTTT. The encoded protein is CASSSWGAVDTQYF.

This clonotype was recorded a few times. The chain has TRBV4-3 and TRBJ1-6; 10 positions agree with TRBD1. The germline V gene encodes CDR1 LGHNA and CDR2 YSLEER. Unmatched junction bases numbered 10, after V lost 0 bases and J lost 8 bases. This CDR3 comprises 18 residues. Here the CDR3 DNA reads TGCGCCAGCAGCCAAGATCCCCCGGACAGGGGGAGTTATTCACCCCTCCACTTT. Translating gives CASSQDPPDRGSYSPLHF.

The V and J genes are TRBV20-1 and TRBJ2-7; D is ambiguous. V was cut by 1 base and J by 3 bases, with 13 bases left in between. CDR1 is DFQATT and CDR2 is SNEGSKA in the germline V gene (reference sequence). The CDR3 spans 14 residues. The CDR3 loop reads CSARAQLQGYEQYF. CDR3 DNA: TGCAGTGCTAGAGCCCAGCTACAAGGCTACGAGCAGTACTTC.

The chain is built from TRBV6-5 and TRBJ2-7, with D possibly being TRBD1 (5 bases). This CDR3 region has 18 residues. Germline CDR1 MNHEY, CDR2 SVGAGI. Trimming removed 2 bases from V and 0 bases from J, with 20 bases in between. Here the CDR3 DNA reads TGTGCCAGCAGTTACCGCGGTCCGGCCAGGGCGAGCTCCTACGAGCAGTACTTC. It specifies CASSYRGPARASSYEQYF.

The chain couples TRBV4-1 to TRBJ2-4, with a possible D match to TRBD1 (6 bases). The CDR3 is 14 residues long. CDR1 is MGHRA, CDR2 YSYEKL, per germline. V was cut by 3 bases and J by 10 bases, with 16 bases left in between. CDR3 amino acids: CASSHRGSSRIQYF. CDR3 nucleotide sequence: TGCGCCAGCAGCCACAGGGGATCCAGCCGGATTCAGTACTTC.

This clonotype has a count of ten or more. The chain recombines TRBV12-3 or TRBV12-4 with TRBJ2-7, with D possibly matching TRBD1 (5 bases). This CDR3 comprises 11 residues. Trimming took off 5 bases at V and 3 bases at J, with 5 bases between the two ends. CDR3 protein: CASSQGYEQYV. For the CDR3, the DNA is TGTGCCAGCAGTCAGGGCTACGAGCAGTACGTC.

In its sample, this clonotype was seen a few times. The chain uses TRBV12-3 or TRBV12-4 and TRBJ2-5; 9 bases agree with TRBD1. CDR3 length equals 15 residues. J gave up 5 bases and V 5 bases, and 9 bases lay outside the gene matches. CDR3 in amino acids: CASSPSTGGRETQYF. CDR3 bases: TGTGCCAGCAGTCCATCGACAGGGGGGAGGGAGACCCAGTACTTC.

This clonotype has more than one count but fewer than ten. This chain links TRBV12-3 or TRBV12-4 with TRBJ1-5; possible D gene TRBD1, 5 bases. CDR3 length equals 15 residues. V was shortened by 2 bases and J by 7 bases, with 15 bases between the two germline ends. In nucleotides, the CDR3 is TGTGCCAGCAGTTTATTTGTTACAGGTCCCCAGCCCCAGCATTTT. It encodes CASSLFVTGPQPQHF.

The chain is built from TRBV11-1 and TRBJ2-2; 15 positions match TRBD2. The germline CDR1 and CDR2 sequences are SGHAT and FQDESV (reference sequence). CDR3 size: 16 residues. V shed 5 bases and J 7 bases; nucleotides not matched to a gene: 5. The CDR3, as DNA: TGTGCCAGCAGCGCGGGACTAGCGGGGGGTAACGGGGAGCTGTTTTTT. It is translated as CASSAGLAGGNGELFF.

This clonotype was detected once. The junction and the germline gene differ at one end; a read error may be behind it. The chain recombines TRBV19 with TRBJ2-3, with D maybe TRBD1 (5 bases). The CDR3 totals 15 residues. Germline CDR1 LNHDA, CDR2 SQIVND (reference sequence). CDR3 sequence reads: CASSIVRASTDTQYF. In DNA, the CDR3 is TGTGCCAGCAGTATCGTCAGGGCAAGCACAGATACGCAGTATTTT.

This clonotype was observed many times. The rearrangement joins TRBV27 to TRBJ1-4, with 7 bases lining up with TRBD1. CDR3 length: 14 residues. V dropped 6 bases and J dropped 5; count of bases not matched to a gene: 6. Germline V gene sequence: CDR1 MNHEY, CDR2 SMNVEV (reference sequence). DNA for the CDR3: TGTGCCAGCAGACTACAGGGGACGAATGAAAAACTGTTTTTT. This sequence encodes CASRLQGTNEKLFF.

This clonotype came up a few times. The J gene is TRBJ2-7, the V gene TRBV15; D perhaps matches TRBD2 (5 bases). V lost 8 bases, J lost 0 bases, and 8 bases lay in between. Germline V gene sequence: CDR1 LNHNV, CDR2 YYDKDF (reference sequence). This CDR3 is 12 amino acids long. CDR3 coding DNA: TGTGCCACCGGGGAGTTCTCCTACGAGCAGTACTTC. It codes for CATGEFSYEQYF.

The rearrangement uses TRBV5-6 and TRBJ1-2; D might be TRBD1 (5 bases). Trimming took 4 bases from V and 5 from J, leaving 9 bases between them. In germline, CDR1 is SGHDT, CDR2 YYEEEE. The CDR3 has 12 residues. CDR3 nucleotides: TGTGCCAGCAGCACCGACAGATATGGCTACACCTTC. Residues: CASSTDRYGYTF. The full variable domain, its missing parts supplied by reference TRBV5-6 and TRBJ1-2, is DAGVTQSPTHLIKTRGQQVTLRCSPKSGHDTVSWYQQALGQGPQFIFQYYEEEERQRGNFPDRFSGHQFPNYSSELNVNALLLGDSALYLCASSTDRYGYTFGSGTRLTVV.

Only a few counts were recorded for this clonotype. This chain connects TRBV9 to TRBJ2-7, with a tentative D call TRBD1 (5 bases). Looked up from germline, CDR1 is SGDLS and CDR2 is YYNGEE. V gave up 4 bases and J gave up 0 bases, with 14 bases separating them. This CDR3 spans 15 amino acids. This CDR3 is CASSPGHSSSYEQYF. DNA of the CDR3: TGTGCCAGCAGCCCCGGACATTCGAGCTCCTACGAGCAGTACTTC.

This chain joins TRBV6-4 and TRBJ2-1; the match to TRBD2 covers 8 bases. Germline CDR1 reads MRHNA; CDR2 reads SNTAGT. J lost 5 bases, V lost 5 bases, and 8 bases had no gene match. There are 15 residues in the CDR3. The DNA of the CDR3 is TGTGCCAGCAGTCCCTTCGGGGGGGCTAACAATGAGCAGTTCTTC. Residues: CASSPFGGANNEQFF.

This clonotype was seen a few times. This sequence joins TRBV20-1 and TRBJ2-7, with 8 bases lining up with TRBD1. This CDR3 is built from 15 residues. J was trimmed by 3 bases and V by 3 bases; bases with no gene match: 10. Germline CDR1 reads DFQATT; CDR2 reads SNEGSKA (reference sequence). Written as DNA, the CDR3 is TGCAGTGCTAGGCCCCGGCGGACAGGGATCTACGAGCAGTACTTC. Its translation: CSARPRRTGIYEQYF.

Ten or more counts support this clonotype. The chain combines TRBV28 with TRBJ1-2; D is undetermined. V shed 3 bases and J shed 5 bases, with 13 bases lying between them. CDR1 and CDR2 from the germline V gene are MDHEN and SYDVKM. The CDR3 contains 14 residues. CDR3 in amino acids: CASSFRQEPYGYTF. CDR3 coding DNA: TGTGCCAGCAGTTTTCGCCAGGAGCCGTATGGCTACACCTTC.

Notes on this clonotype: Mismatch with germline at one junction end may stem from a read error. This chain connects TRBV7-7 to TRBJ2-5, with D possibly TRBD1 on 6 matching bases. CDR3 length: 14 amino acids. Germline values: CDR1 SSHAT, CDR2 FNYEAQ (reference sequence). CDR3 region: CASSLGAGVETQYF. CDR3 DNA sequence: TGTGCTAGCAGCTTAGGAGCAGGGGTTGAGACCCAGTACTTC.

This clonotype was detected only a few times. This chain joins TRBV2 and TRBJ2-5, with unresolved D. CDR3 length: 12 amino acids. Trimming took off 8 bases at V and 2 bases at J, with 9 bases between the two ends. The germline V gene encodes CDR1 SNHLY and CDR2 FYNNEI. The CDR3 sequence: CASRALQETQYF. Written as DNA, the CDR3 is TGTGCCAGCCGGGCCCTTCAAGAGACCCAGTACTTC.

There are a few counts of this clonotype. The chain recombines TRBV6-5 with TRBJ2-2; D is undetermined. Germline CDR1 reads MNHEY; CDR2 reads SVGAGI. V lost 1 base and J 7 bases, leaving 10 bases between the germline ends. This CDR3 comprises 14 residues. For the CDR3, the DNA is TGTGCCAGCAGTTACTTCCAGTATAGCGGGGAGCTGTTTTTT. This encodes CASSYFQYSGELFF.

The chain is built from TRBV12-3 or TRBV12-4 and TRBJ1-5; the match to TRBD1 covers 7 bases. The CDR3 spans 15 residues. The V gene end was trimmed by 4 bases and the J gene end by 4 bases; junction bases not matched to a gene: 7. CDR3 bases: TGTGCCAGCAGTTCAAGAGGGGGCACAAATCAGCCCCAGCATTTT. This encodes CASSSRGGTNQPQHF.

The gene calls are TRBV4-1 and TRBJ2-7, with D tentatively TRBD1 (6 bases). CDR1 is MGHRA and CDR2 is YSYEKL in the germline V gene. Between the trimmed V and J ends, which lost 2 bases and 7 bases, there was a span of 15 bases. The CDR3 contains 14 residues. Here the CDR3 DNA reads TGCGCCAGCAGCCAAACGCCAGGGGATGGGGAGCAGTACGTC. It encodes CASSQTPGDGEQYV.

In this sample, this clonotype turned up many times. The genes are TRBV28 and TRBJ2-7, with D maybe TRBD2 (6 bases). The CDR3 runs to 14 residues. Germline assignment: CDR1 MDHEN and CDR2 SYDVKM. V lost 3 bases to trimming and J lost 2 bases, with 11 bases between them. For the CDR3, the DNA is TGTGCCAGCAGTTTTCGCGGGGAAGCCTACGAGCAGTACTTC. Its translation is CASSFRGEAYEQYF.

This clonotype was counted only a few times. The genes are TRBV7-2 and TRBJ1-6; D might be TRBD1 (5 bases). V gave up 3 bases and J gave up 10 bases, with 10 bases separating them. Looked up from germline, CDR1 is SGHTA and CDR2 is FQGNSA. The CDR3 extends over 13 amino acids. The CDR3 DNA reads TGTGCCAGCAGCTTTTGGGGGGAATCACCCCTCCACTTT. Residues: CASSFWGESPLHF. Variable domain in full (rest from reference TRBV7-2 and TRBJ1-6): GAGVSQSPSNKVTEKGKDVELRCDPISGHTALYWYRQSLGQGLEFLIYFQGNSAPDKSGLPSDRFSAERTGGSVSTLTIQRTQQEDSAVYLCASSFWGESPLHFGNGTRLTVT.

This rearrangement joins TRBV20-1 to TRBJ2-1, with 14 bases matching TRBD2. Germline V gives CDR1 DFQATT, CDR2 SNEGSKA (reference sequence). The CDR3 sequence is 18 residues long. The V gene end was trimmed by 5 bases and the J gene end by 4 bases; junction bases not matched to a gene: 13. DNA of the CDR3: TGCAGTGCTCCGACTAGCGGGGGGGCCGGCGGTATTTACAATGAGCAGTTCTTC. Translation gives CSAPTSGGAGGIYNEQFF.

The genes are TRBV20-1 and TRBJ2-5, with D unresolved. CDR3 length: 13 residues. The V gene lost 4 bases and the J gene lost 0 bases, with 9 bases spanning the gap. Germline CDR1 reads DFQATT; CDR2 reads SNEGSKA (reference sequence). CDR3 sequence reads: CSAIPQNQETQYF. CDR3 in DNA: TGCAGTGCTATTCCTCAAAACCAAGAGACCCAGTACTTC.